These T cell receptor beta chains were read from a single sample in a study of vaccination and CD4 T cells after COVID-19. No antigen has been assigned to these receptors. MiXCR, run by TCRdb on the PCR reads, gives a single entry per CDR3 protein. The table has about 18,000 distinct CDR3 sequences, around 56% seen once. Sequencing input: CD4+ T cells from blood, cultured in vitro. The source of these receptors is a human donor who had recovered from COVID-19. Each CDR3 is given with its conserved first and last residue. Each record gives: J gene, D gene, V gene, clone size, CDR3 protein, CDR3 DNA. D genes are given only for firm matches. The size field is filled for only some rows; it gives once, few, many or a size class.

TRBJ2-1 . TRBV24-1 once CATSDPAQESNEQFF TGTGCCACCAGTGATCCCGCCCAGGAGTCCAATGAGCAGTTCTTC
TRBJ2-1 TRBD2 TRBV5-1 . CASSTLAGGENEQFF TGCGCCAGCAGCACATTAGCGGGAGGGGAGAATGAGCAGTTCTTC
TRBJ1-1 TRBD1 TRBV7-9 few CASSLEAGGREAFF TGTGCCAGCAGCTTAGAGGCAGGGGGCCGTGAAGCTTTCTTT
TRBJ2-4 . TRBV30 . CAWSVNLESVQYF TGTGCCTGGAGCGTTAACTTAGAAAGCGTACAGTACTTC
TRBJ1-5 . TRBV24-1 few CATSVSGSNQPQHF TGTGCCACCAGTGTTTCAGGGAGCAATCAGCCCCAGCATTTT
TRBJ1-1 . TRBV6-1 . CASSDRMEAFF TGTGCCAGCAGCGACAGGATGGAAGCTTTCTTT
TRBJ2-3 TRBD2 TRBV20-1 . CSAISGIGTDTQYF TGCAGTGCCATTAGCGGGATAGGAACAGATACGCAGTATTTT
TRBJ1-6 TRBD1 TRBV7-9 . CASSLWDRGAPLHF TGTGCCAGCAGCTTATGGGACAGGGGAGCACCCCTCCACTTT
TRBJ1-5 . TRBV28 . CACNSARNQPQHF TGTGCCTGCAACAGCGCCAGGAATCAGCCCCAGCATTTT
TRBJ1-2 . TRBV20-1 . CSARDTRANYGYTF TGCAGTGCTAGAGATACCCGGGCCAACTATGGCTACACCTTC
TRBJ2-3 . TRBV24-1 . CAEGAASTDTQYF TGTGCCGAGGGAGCGGCGAGCACAGATACGCAGTATTTT
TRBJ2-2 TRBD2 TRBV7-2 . CASSPGGDTGELFF TGTGCCAGCAGCCCGGGGGGAGACACCGGGGAGCTGTTTTTT
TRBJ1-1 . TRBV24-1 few CATSRSWNTEAFF TGTGCCACCAGTCGGAGTTGGAACACTGAAGCTTTCTTT
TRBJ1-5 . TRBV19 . CASSIDKGSNQPQHF TGTGCCAGTAGTATAGATAAGGGGAGCAATCAGCCCCAGCATTTT
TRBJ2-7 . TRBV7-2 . CASSSSGYEQYF TGTGCCAGCTCGTCGTCGGGGTACGAGCAGTACTTC
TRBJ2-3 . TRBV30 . CAWSRGASTDTQYF TGTGCCTGGAGTAGGGGCGCTAGCACAGATACGCAGTATTTT
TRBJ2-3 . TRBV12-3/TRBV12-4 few CASSFDYYTDTQYF TGTGCCAGCAGTTTTGACTACTACACAGATACGCAGTATTTT
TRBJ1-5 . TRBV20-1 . CSAGDRYSNQPQHF TGCAGTGCTGGAGACAGGTATAGCAATCAGCCCCAGCATTTT
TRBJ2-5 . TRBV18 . CASSPRVQETQYF TGTGCCAGCTCACCGAGGGTTCAGGAGACCCAGTACTTC
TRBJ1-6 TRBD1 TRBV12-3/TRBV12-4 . CASRTNRGGDSPLHF TGTGCCAGCAGGACCAACAGGGGGGGAGATTCACCCCTCCACTTT
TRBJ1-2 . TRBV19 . CASSIRREYGYTF TGTGCCAGTAGTATCCGCAGGGAGTATGGCTACACCTTC
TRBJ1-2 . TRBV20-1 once CSARANGKNKGYTF TGCAGTGCTAGGGCCAACGGGAAAAACAAAGGCTACACCTTC
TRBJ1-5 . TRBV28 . CASSLLADNQPQHF TGTGCCAGCAGTTTACTGGCAGACAATCAGCCCCAGCATTTT
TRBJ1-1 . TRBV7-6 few CASSARANPNTEAFF TGTGCCAGCAGCGCCCGGGCGAACCCGAACACTGAAGCTTTCTTT
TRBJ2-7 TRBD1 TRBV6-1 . CASSLRGQSQEQYF TGTGCCAGCAGCCTCCGGGGACAGTCGCAGGAGCAGTACTTC
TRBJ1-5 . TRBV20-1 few CSATGTPNSNQPQHF TGCAGTGCTACCGGGACACCTAATAGCAATCAGCCCCAGCATTTT
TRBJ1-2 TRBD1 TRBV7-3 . CASSTGAGPNYGYTF TGTGCCAGCAGTACAGGGGCAGGGCCTAACTATGGCTACACCTTC
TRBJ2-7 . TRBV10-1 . CASGRDSKEQYF TGCGCCAGTGGAAGGGACTCCAAGGAGCAGTACTTC